This paragraph reports one TCR beta chain. For TCR, cDNA came from 5'RACE template switching, which added a universal primer site and UMIs. From the 5' RACE reads, TCRdb called clonotypes with MiXCR, one entry per CDR3 protein. The sample lists 300,000 or so distinct CDR3 sequences, over 10% occurring once. This sample was included in a study of T cells after yellow fever vaccination. The sequenced sample was CD4+ T cells sorted from PBMCs, obtained 45 days after the yellow fever booster vaccination. The clonotype comes from a man younger than 45 who received the YFV17D yellow fever vaccine.

The CDR3 DNA reads TGTGCCAGCAGTTACTGGGGGGGTGAGACCCAGTACTTC. Its translation is CASSYWGGETQYF. The chain carries TRBV6-2 or TRBV6-3 and TRBJ2-5, with 7 bases identical to TRBD2. V lost 1 base, J lost 5 bases, and 1 base stayed unmatched. Looked up from germline, CDR1 is MNHEY and CDR2 is SVGEGT. The CDR3 length is 13 residues.